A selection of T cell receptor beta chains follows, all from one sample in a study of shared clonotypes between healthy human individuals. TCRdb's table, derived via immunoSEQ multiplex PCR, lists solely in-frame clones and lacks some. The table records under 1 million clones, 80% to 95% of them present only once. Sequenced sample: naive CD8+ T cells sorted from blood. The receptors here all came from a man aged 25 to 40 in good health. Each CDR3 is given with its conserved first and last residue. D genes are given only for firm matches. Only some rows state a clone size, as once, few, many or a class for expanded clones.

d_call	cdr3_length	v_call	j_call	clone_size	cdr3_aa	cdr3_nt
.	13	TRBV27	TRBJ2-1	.	CASTSTWDSKQFF	TGTGCCAGCACCTCCACCTGGGACTCCAAGCAGTTCTTC
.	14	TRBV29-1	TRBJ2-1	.	CSVGVRGGYNEQFF	TGCAGCGTTGGCGTCAGGGGGGGTTACAATGAGCAGTTCTTC
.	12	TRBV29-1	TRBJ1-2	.	CSVEDTFPSYTF	TGCAGCGTTGAAGATACATTTCCTAGCTACACCTTC
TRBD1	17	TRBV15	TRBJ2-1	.	CATSRDHSRDSRNEQFF	TGTGCCACCAGCAGAGATCACTCCAGGGACAGTAGGAATGAGCAGTTCTTC
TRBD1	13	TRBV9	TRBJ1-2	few	CASSGTGRHGYTF	TGTGCCAGCAGCGGGACAGGCAGACACGGCTACACCTTC
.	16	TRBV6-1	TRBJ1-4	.	CASSEQLYATNEKLFF	TGTGCCAGCAGTGAACAACTGTATGCAACTAATGAAAAACTGTTTTTT
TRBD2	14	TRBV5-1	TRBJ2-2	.	CASRLAGGAGELFF	TGCGCCAGCAGGCTAGCGGGAGGGGCCGGGGAGCTGTTTTTT
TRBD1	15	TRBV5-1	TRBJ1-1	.	CASSPGQGLASEAFF	TGCGCCAGCAGTCCCGGACAGGGGTTAGCCTCTGAAGCTTTCTTT
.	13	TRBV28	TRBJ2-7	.	CASSLTGSYEQYF	TGTGCCAGCAGCCTGACAGGCTCCTACGAGCAGTACTTC
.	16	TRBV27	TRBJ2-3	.	CASSPPPWGSTDTQYF	TGTGCCAGCAGTCCACCCCCTTGGGGAAGCACAGATACGCAGTATTTT
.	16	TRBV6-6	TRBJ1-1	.	CASSYWPDGGASEAFF	TGTGCCAGCAGTTACTGGCCGGATGGGGGAGCGAGTGAAGCTTTCTTT
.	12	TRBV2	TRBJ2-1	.	CASRGGYNEQFF	TGTGCCAGCAGGGGCGGGTACAATGAGCAGTTCTTC
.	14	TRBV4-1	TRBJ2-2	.	CASSEVGNTGELFF	TGCGCCAGCAGCGAGGTGGGAAACACCGGGGAGCTGTTTTTT
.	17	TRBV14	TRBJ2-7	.	CASSQIPGEIGWYEQYF	TGTGCCAGCAGCCAGATACCGGGGGAGATAGGTTGGTACGAGCAGTACTTC
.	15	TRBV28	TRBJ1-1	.	CASSLFETLNTEAFF	TGTGCCAGCAGTTTATTCGAGACCCTGAACACTGAAGCTTTCTTT
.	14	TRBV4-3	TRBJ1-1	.	CASSQGSGGTEAFF	TGCGCCAGCAGCCAAGGAAGTGGGGGCACTGAAGCTTTCTTT
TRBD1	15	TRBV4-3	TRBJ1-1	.	CASSQDGAGGTEAFF	TGCGCCAGCAGCCAAGATGGGGCAGGGGGCACTGAAGCTTTCTTT
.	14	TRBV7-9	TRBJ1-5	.	CASSPSSSNQPQHF	TGTGCCAGCAGCCCTTCAAGTAGCAATCAGCCCCAGCATTTT
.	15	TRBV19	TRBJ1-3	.	CASSIPPGSGNTIYF	TGTGCCAGTAGTATACCCCCAGGATCGGGAAACACCATATATTTT
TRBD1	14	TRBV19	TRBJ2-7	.	CASSAAGTDYEQYF	TGTGCCAGTAGTGCCGCCGGGACAGACTACGAGCAGTACTTC
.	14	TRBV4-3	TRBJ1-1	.	CASSQDRFGTEAFF	TGCGCCAGCAGCCAAGACAGGTTTGGCACTGAAGCTTTCTTT
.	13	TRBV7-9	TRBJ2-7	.	CASSLRTDYEQYF	TGTGCCAGCAGCTTACGGACCGACTACGAGCAGTACTTC
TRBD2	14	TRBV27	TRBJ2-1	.	CASSPTRGRTEQFF	TGTGCCAGCAGTCCCACCCGCGGGAGGACTGAGCAGTTCTTC
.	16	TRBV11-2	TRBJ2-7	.	CASSAGTDEISYEQYF	TGTGCCAGCAGCGCCGGGACCGACGAGATAAGCTACGAGCAGTACTTC
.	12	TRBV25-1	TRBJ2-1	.	CASSGTVREQFF	TGTGCCAGCAGTGGGACGGTCAGGGAGCAGTTCTTC
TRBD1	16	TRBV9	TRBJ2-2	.	CASSDPGQGNTGELFF	TGTGCCAGCAGCGATCCGGGACAGGGGAACACCGGGGAGCTGTTTTTT
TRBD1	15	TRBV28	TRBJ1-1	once	CASSFSGQKNTEAFF	TGTGCCAGCAGTTTTTCGGGACAGAAGAACACTGAAGCTTTCTTT